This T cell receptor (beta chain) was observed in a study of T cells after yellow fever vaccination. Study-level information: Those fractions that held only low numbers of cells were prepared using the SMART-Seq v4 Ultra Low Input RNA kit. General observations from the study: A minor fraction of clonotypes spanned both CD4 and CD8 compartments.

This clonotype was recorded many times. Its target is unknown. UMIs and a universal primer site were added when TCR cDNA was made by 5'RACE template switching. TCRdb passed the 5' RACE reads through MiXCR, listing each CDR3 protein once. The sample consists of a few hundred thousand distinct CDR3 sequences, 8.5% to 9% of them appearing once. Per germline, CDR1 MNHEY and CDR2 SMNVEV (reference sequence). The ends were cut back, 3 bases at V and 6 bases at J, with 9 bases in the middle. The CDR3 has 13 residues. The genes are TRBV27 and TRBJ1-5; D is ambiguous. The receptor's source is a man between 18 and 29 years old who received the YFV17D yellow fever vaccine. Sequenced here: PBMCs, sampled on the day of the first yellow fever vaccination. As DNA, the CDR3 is TGTGCCAGCAGTTTGGGCCATCCTCAGCCCCAGCATTTT. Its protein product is CASSLGHPQPQHF.